This T cell receptor beta chain was documented in a study of OX40 agonist ivuxolimab in advanced cancers. About the study as a whole: Ivuxolimab was an agonistic, fully human IgG2 monoclonal antibody directed against OX40 (CD134), a costimulatory receptor. Partial responses occurred in three dose-escalation patients: two with cutaneous melanoma and one with hepatocellular carcinoma. Peripheral TCRbeta sequencing aimed to test whether ivuxolimab altered TCR sequence diversity and caused clonal T-cell expansion. The paper describes the monotherapy dose-escalation part (N ≈ 52 patients) of the phase I trial of ivuxolimab. In the dose-escalation cohort, 82.7% of patients were male, and the mean age was approximately 60 years, with a range of 23 to 79. Intravenous ivuxolimab was administered to patients every 2 weeks at six dose levels: 0.01, 0.1, 0.3, 1.5, 3 and 10 mg/kg. Prior anti-PD-1, anti-PD-L1 or anti-CTLA-4 therapy was permitted, and approximately 40% of dose-escalation patients had received checkpoint inhibitors. Of the 50 or so patients in dose escalation, some 19 had hepatocellular carcinoma, around 15 had melanoma, 9 had renal cell carcinoma and 9 had head and neck cancer.

CDR1 and CDR2 were assigned from the germline V gene as MDHEN and SYDVKM. The CDR3 covers 12 residues, taking in both the cysteine and the phenylalanine. CDR3 DNA only is kept here, 36 bases in frame from base 1. V loses 2 bases, J loses 6 bases, and the germline ends lie 7 bases apart. Genomic DNA was extracted from sorted cells for sequencing of the TCRbeta CDR3 region. TCRbeta CDR3 regions were sequenced using the immunoSEQ Assay. The immuneACCESS repertoire file appears here via TCRdb, limited to in-frame rearrangements. These files lack a portion of the clones; in checked studies, under half of the deficit traces to unresolved V genes, and the cause of the others is not known. The sample table holds around 40,000 clones, of which 65% to 90% were seen once. More than 2% of the sample comes from the top ten. The trial excluded patients who had a history of autoimmune disease or who were on systemic immunosuppression. Peripheral blood for TCR sequencing was drawn from every dose cohort at baseline, at cycle 4 day 1 and at cycle 7 day 1. The samples were drawn from a first-in-human, open-label, multicenter phase I dose-escalation trial of ivuxolimab. Adults with locally advanced or metastatic melanoma, renal cell carcinoma, hepatocellular carcinoma or head and neck squamous cell carcinoma were enrolled in the trial. Before TCR sequencing, CD4+ and CD8+ T cells were separately sorted from peripheral blood.

Points on this clone: Its antigen remains undetermined. No much larger clonotype is one base removed from it; base qualities were not supplied.

Findings and caveats that apply to the study as a whole: Low levels of normalized T-cell clonal expansion were also seen in some nonresponding patients. On average, CD8+ T cells showed more expanded clones than CD4+ T cells after ivuxolimab. In the 0.1-3.0 mg/kg groups, partial responders had among the lowest normalized peripheral clonal expansion, particularly in CD8+ T cells. The antigen specificity of the peripheral T cells that underwent clonal expansion was not determined. At doses of 0.1 to 3.0 mg/kg, clonal expansion of both CD4+ and CD8+ blood T cells was observed from baseline to week 6.

This specimen consisted of CD4+ or CD8+ T cells sorted from blood, obtained in a trial of the OX40 agonist ivuxolimab. The V and J segments used are TRBV28 and TRBJ1-1; no D segment can be confidently identified. This TCR was recovered from an adult with an advanced solid tumor such as melanoma, head and neck, liver or kidney cancer. The CDR3 reads as follows: CASSLLRSEAFF. The DNA sequence reads TGTGCCAGCAGTTTACTCAGGTCTGAAGCTTTCTTT.